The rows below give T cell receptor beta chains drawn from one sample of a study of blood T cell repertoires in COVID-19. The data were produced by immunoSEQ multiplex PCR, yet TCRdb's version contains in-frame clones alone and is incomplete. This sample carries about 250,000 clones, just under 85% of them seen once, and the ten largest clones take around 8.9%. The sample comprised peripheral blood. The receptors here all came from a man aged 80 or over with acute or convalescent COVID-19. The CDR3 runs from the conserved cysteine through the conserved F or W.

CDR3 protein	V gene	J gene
CASSSTGDKNIQYF	TRBV2	TRBJ2-4
CASSLNRQMDEQFF	TRBV7-2	TRBJ2-1
CASSPRRTGVPANYGYTF	TRBV18	TRBJ1-2
CASTLGGRYGYTF	TRBV28	TRBJ1-2
CATIAGVNTEAFF	TRBV28	TRBJ1-1
CASSFGQGVYEQYF	TRBV5-1	TRBJ2-7
CAWSVGWQGRNQPQHF	TRBV30	TRBJ1-5
CASSKRSLAGDEQFF	TRBV6-6	TRBJ2-1
CASSQGSLDTFIGELFF	TRBV3-1/TRBV3-2	TRBJ2-2
CASSVTGATGELFF	TRBV11-3	TRBJ2-2
CATSEPTGMKSYTF	TRBV24-1	TRBJ1-2
CASSLSGETKVDF	TRBV11-1	TRBJ2-7
CAWRATGSSSYEQYF	TRBV30	TRBJ2-7
CASSFRGALATNEKLFF	TRBV7-2	TRBJ1-4
CASREVAGGPDTQYF	TRBV6-4	TRBJ2-3
CASSLGTLDEQYF	TRBV5-6	TRBJ2-7
CSFNRDSARGEQFF	TRBV29-1	TRBJ2-1
CSATKTGVSYEQYF	TRBV29-1	TRBJ2-7
CASREGELAFF	TRBV28	TRBJ1-1
CASSLGQANYGYTF	TRBV5-1	TRBJ1-2
CATSDRGMHTDTQYF	TRBV24-1	TRBJ2-3
CASSIQGSNNSPLHF	TRBV5-4	TRBJ1-6
CASSKICAGYDKYGYTF	TRBV21-1	TRBJ1-2
CASTPVEGGVNEQFF	TRBV19	TRBJ2-1
CASSSPGQGNYGYTF	TRBV7-8	TRBJ1-2
CASSVDPSQPQHF	TRBV9	TRBJ1-5
CAISESEDYGYTF	TRBV10-3	TRBJ1-2